In this sample, the clone carrying this T cell receptor beta chain turned up many times. The target antigen is unknown. The CDR3 sequence is 16 residues long. Germline values: CDR1 SGHNT, CDR2 YYREEE (reference sequence). J gave up 12 bases and V 2 bases, and 15 bases lay outside the gene matches. This entry is derived from a study of T cells in Graves' hyperthyroidism and ophthalmopathy. Study outcomes and limitations: Most expanded thyroid clonotypes above 0.001 recurred in blood.

It was uncontrolled infection, other autoimmune disease, pregnancy or lactation that excluded patients. Amplification yielded TCR beta CDR3 regions, with RNA transcripts as the source. The HTBI primer set served for first-round RT-PCR of the TCR CDR3. One entry per CDR3 protein results from TCRdb running MiXCR on the multiplex PCR reads. The sample carries approximately 32,000 distinct CDR3 sequences, roughly 52% recorded once. The sequencing sample was made of blood. The V call is TRBV5-4, the J call TRBJ2-1; the match to TRBD2 covers 9 bases. This TCR came from a woman aged 45-60 years with Graves' hyperthyroidism that later progressed to Graves' ophthalmopathy. The CDR3 nucleotides are TGTGCCAGCAGCTTAAGGGCTAGCGGGACCTCGCCGTGGCAGTTCTTC. It encodes CASSLRASGTSPWQFF.